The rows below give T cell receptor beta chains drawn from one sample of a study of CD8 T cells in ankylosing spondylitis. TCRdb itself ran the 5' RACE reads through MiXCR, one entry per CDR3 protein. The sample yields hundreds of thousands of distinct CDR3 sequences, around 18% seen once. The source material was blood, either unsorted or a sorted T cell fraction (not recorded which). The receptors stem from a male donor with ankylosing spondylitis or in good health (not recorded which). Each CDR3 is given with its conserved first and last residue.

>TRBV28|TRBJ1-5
CASSLSDPSNQPQHF
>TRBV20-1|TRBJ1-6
CSARSGQGGGSPLHF
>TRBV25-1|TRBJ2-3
CASSQLAGVRDTQYF
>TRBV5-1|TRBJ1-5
CASSPMGDQPQHF
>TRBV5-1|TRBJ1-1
CASSLRVRGANTEAFF
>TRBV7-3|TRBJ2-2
CASKGGGITGELFF
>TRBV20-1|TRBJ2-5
CSVKEGRERAQYF
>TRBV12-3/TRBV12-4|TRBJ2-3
CASSLGALRGTDTQYF
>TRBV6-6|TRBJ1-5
CASTLKGNQPQHF
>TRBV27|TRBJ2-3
CASSLSAGRDTQYF
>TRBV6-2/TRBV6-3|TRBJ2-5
CASRLAGGNQETQYF
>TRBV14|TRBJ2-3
CASSRGQGGKDTQYF
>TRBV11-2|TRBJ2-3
CASSLRLRTDTQYF
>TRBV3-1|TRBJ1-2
CASSQGTSNYGYTF
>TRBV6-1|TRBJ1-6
CASRNVRSSYNSPLHF
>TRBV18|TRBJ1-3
CASSPTGQKGNTLYF
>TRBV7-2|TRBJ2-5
CASRFTGQETQYF
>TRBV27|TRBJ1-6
CASQGLGYYNSPLHF
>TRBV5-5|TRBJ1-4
CASSSLAGSAEKLFF
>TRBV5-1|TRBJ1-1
CASASQVNTEAFF
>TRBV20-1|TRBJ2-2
CSAVLGANTGELFF
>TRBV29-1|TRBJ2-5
CSVEDPGTEQETQYF
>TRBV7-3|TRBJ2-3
CASGTGDFGTDTQYF
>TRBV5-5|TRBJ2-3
CASSHGLAGDSTDTQYF
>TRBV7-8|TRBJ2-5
CASSSHRTDQETQYF
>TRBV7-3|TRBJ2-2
CASSLWENTGELFF
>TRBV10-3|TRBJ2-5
CAISESSSGGETQYF
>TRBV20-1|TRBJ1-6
CSAPDSLFNSPLHF
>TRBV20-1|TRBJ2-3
CSARVIEVDTQYF
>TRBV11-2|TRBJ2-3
CASSYPSLAGALTDTQYF
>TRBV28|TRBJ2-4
CASSPSDGLVIQYF
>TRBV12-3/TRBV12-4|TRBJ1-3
CASSFVRNTIYF
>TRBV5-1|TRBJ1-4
CASSLGATTNEKLFF
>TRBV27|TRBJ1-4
CASSSRIATNEKLFF
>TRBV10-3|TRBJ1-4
CAISDPAGGNEKLFF
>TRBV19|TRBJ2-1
CASSKRSIGGLDNEQFF
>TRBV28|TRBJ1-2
CASSRTAYGYTF
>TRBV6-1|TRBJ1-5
CASRSARGAGDYQPQHF
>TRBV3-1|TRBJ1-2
CASSPAGLRNGYTF
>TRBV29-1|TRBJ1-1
CSVVEPAGRAFF
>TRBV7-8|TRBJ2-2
CASSPTGWRTGELFF
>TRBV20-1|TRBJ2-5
CSARIRDRVVETQYF
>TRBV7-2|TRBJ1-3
CASTRGTGNNIYF
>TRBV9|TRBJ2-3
CASSVFGEFAADTQYF
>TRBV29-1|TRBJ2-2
CSVEDIPPGELFF
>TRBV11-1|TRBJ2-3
CASSSPLTEPFFTDTQYF
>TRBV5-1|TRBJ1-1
CASSSYPDTGANTEAFF
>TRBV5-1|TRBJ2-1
CASSLDGGGNYNEQFF
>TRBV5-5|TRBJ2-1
CASSLSYGTGPPYNEQFF
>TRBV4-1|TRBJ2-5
CASSQEIRGAKTQYF
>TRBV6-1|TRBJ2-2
CAITVRETMNTGELFF
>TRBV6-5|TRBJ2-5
CASGWGETQYF
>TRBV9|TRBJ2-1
CASTLAGSPYNEQFF
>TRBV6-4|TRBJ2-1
CASSVREGSYNEQFF
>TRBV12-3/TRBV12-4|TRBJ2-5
CASSLMGLAGDLKETQYF
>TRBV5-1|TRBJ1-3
CASSSAPGGSGNTIYF
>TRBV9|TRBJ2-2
CASSVVNSGGPNTGELFF